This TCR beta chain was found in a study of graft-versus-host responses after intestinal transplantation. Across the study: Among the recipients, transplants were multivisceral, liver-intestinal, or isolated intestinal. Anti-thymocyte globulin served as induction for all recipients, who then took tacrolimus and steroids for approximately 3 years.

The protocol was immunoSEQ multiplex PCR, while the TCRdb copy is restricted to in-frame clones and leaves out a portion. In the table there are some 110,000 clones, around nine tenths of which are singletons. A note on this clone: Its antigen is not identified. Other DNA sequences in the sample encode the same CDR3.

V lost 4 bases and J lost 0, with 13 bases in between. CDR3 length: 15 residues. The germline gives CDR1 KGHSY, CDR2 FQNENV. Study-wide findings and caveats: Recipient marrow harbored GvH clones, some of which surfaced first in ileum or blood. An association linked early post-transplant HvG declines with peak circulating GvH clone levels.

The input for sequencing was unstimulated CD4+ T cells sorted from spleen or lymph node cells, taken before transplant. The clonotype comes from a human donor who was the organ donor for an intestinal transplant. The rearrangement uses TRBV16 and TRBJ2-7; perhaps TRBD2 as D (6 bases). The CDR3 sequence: CASSLSGESSYEQYF. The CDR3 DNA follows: TGTGCCAGCAGCCTTAGCGGTGAAAGCTCCTACGAGCAGTACTTC.